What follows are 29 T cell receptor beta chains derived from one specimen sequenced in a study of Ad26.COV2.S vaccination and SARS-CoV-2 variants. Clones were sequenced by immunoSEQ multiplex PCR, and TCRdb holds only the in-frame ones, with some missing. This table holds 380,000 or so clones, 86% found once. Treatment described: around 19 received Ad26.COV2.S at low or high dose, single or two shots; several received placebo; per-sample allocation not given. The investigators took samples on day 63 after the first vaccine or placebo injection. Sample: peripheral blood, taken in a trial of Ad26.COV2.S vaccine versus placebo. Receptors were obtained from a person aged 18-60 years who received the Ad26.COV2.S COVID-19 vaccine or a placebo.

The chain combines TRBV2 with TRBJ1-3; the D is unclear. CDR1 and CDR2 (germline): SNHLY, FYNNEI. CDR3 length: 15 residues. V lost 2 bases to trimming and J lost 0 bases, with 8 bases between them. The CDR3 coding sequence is TGTGCCAGCAGTGAAATGGGATACTCTGGAAACACCATATATTTT. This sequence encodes CASSEMGYSGNTIYF.

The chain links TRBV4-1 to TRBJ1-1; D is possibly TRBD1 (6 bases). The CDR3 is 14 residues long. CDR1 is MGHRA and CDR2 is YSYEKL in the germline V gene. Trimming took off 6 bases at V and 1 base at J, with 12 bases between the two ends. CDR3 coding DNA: TGCGCCAGCAGGCCCCACAGGGCGAACACTGAAGCTTTCTTT. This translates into CASRPHRANTEAFF.

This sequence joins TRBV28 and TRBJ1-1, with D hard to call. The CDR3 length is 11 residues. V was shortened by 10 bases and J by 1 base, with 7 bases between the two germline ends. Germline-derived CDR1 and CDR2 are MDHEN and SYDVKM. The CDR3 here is CATGPNTEAFF. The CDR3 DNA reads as TGTGCCACCGGACCGAACACTGAAGCTTTCTTT. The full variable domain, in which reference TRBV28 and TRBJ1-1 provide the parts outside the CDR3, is DVKVTQSSRYLVKRTGEKVFLECVQDMDHENMFWYRQDPGLGLRLIYFSYDVKMKEKGDIPEGYSVSREKKERFSLILESASTNQTSMYLCATGPNTEAFFGQGTRLTVV.

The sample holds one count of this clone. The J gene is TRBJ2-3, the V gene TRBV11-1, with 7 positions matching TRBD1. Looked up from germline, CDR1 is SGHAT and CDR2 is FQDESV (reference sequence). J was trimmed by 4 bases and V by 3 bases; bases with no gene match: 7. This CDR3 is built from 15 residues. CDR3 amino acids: CASSFGRGRSDTQYF. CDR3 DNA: TGTGCCAGCAGCTTTGGTAGGGGGCGGTCAGATACGCAGTATTTT.

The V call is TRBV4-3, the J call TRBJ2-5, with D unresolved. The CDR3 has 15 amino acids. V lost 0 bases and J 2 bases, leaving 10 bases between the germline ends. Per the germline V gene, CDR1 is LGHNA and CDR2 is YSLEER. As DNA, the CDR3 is TGCGCCAGCAGCCAAGACCTGGGTCCTCAAGAGACCCAGTACTTC. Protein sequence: CASSQDLGPQETQYF.

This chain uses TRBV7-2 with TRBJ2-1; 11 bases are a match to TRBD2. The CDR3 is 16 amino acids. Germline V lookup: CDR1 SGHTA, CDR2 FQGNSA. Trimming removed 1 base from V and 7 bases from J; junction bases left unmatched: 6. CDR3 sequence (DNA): TGTGCCAGCAGCTTAGGCATAGCGGGAGGGCCGAATGAGCAGTTCTTC. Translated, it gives CASSLGIAGGPNEQFF.

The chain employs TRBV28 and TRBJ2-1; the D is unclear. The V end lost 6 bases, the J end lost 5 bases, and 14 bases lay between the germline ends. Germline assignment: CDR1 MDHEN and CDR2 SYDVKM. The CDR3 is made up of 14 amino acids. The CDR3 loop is CASRGKDVDNEQFF. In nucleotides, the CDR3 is TGTGCCAGCAGGGGAAAAGACGTGGACAATGAGCAGTTCTTC.

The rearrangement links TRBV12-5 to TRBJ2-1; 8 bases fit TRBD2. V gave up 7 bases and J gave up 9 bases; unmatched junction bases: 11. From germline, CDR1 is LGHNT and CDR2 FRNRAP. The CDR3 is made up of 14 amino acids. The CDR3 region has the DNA TGTGCTAGTGCTTCAGGACTAGCATTAGGTGAGCAGTTCTTC. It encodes CASASGLALGEQFF.

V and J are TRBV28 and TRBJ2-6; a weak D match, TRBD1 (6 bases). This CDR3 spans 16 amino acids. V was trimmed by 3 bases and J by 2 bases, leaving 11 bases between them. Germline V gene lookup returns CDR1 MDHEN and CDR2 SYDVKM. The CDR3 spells CASSLSWGPGANVLTF. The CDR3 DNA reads TGTGCCAGCAGTTTGTCGTGGGGGCCTGGGGCCAACGTCCTGACTTTC.

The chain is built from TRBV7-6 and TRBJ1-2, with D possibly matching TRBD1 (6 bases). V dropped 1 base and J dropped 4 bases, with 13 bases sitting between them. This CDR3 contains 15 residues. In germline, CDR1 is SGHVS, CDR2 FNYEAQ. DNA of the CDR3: TGTGCCAGCAGCTTAGATCAGGGGTTCGGCTATGGCTACACCTTC. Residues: CASSLDQGFGYGYTF.

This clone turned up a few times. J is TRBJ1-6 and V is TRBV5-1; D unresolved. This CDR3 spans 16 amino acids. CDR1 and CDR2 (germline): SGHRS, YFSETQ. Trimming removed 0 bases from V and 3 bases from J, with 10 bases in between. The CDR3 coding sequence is TGCGCCAGCAGCTTGGCCGGAGTCCGCTATAATTCACCCCTCCACTTT. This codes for CASSLAGVRYNSPLHF.

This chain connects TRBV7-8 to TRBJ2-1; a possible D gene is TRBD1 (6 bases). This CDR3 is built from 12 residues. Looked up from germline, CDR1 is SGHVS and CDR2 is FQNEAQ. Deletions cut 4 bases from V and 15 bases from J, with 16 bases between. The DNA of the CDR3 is TGTGCCAGCAGCTCCGGACAGCCCGCCCCGTTCTTC. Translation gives CASSSGQPAPFF.

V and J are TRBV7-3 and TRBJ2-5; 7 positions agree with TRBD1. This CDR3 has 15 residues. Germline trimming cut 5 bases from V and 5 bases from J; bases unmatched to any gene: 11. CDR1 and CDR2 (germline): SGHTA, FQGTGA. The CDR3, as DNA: TGTGCCAGCAGCCTAAGTACGGGGACAGAGGAGACCCAGTACTTC. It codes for CASSLSTGTEETQYF.

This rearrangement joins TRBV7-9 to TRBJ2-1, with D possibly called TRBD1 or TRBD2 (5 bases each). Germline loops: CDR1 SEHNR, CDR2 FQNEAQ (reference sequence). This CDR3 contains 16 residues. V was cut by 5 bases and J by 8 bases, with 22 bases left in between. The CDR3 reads CASSRRRGARGYEQFF. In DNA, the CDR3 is TGTGCCAGCAGCCGCCGCAGAGGGGCTCGTGGCTATGAGCAGTTCTTC.

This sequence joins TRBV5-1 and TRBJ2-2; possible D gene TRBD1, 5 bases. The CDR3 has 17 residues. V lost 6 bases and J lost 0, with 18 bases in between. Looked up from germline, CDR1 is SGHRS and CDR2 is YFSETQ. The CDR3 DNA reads TGCGCCAGCAATGAACAGGAGCTCGTACCGAACACCGGGGAGCTGTTTTTT. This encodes CASNEQELVPNTGELFF.

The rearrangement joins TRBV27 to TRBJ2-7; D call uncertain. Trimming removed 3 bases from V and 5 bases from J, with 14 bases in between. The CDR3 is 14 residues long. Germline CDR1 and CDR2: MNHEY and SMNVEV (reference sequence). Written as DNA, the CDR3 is TGTGCCAGCAGTTTCAGTGGACCTCCAAACGAGCAGTACTTC. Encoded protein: CASSFSGPPNEQYF.

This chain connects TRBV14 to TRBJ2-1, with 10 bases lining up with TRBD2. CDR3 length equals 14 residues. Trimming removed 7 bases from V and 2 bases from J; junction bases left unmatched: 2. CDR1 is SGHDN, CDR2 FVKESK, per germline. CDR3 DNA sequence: TGTGCCAGCAAAGGGACTAGCGCCTACAATGAGCAGTTCTTC. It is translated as CASKGTSAYNEQFF.

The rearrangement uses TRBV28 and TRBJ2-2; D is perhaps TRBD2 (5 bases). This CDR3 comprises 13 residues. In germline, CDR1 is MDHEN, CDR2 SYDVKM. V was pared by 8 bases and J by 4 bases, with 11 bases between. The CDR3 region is CASRTRSTGELFF. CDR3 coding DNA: TGTGCCAGCCGAACTAGGAGCACCGGGGAGCTGTTTTTT.

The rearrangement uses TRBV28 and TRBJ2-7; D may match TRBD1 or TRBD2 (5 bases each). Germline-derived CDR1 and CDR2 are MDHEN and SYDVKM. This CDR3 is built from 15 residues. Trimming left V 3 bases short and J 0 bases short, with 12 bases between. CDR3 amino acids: CASSFAGSISYEQYF. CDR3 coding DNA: TGTGCCAGCAGTTTTGCAGGGAGTATCTCCTACGAGCAGTACTTC. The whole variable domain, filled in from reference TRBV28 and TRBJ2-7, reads DVKVTQSSRYLVKRTGEKVFLECVQDMDHENMFWYRQDPGLGLRLIYFSYDVKMKEKGDIPEGYSVSREKKERFSLILESASTNQTSMYLCASSFAGSISYEQYFGPGTRLTVT.

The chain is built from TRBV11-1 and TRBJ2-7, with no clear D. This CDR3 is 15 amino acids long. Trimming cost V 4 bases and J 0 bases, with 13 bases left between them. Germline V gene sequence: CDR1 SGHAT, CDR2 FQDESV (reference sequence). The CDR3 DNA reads TGTGCCAGCAGCTCCGGACGGAGATTCTCCTACGAGCAGTACTTC. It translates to CASSSGRRFSYEQYF.

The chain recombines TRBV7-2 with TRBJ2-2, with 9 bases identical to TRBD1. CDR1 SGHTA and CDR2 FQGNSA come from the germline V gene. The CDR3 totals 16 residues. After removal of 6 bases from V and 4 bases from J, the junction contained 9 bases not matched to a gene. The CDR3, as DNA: TGTGCCAGCAGGTTGGGGGGGACAGGGCGCACCGGGGAGCTGTTTTTT. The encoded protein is CASRLGGTGRTGELFF. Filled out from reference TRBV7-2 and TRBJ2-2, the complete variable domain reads GAGVSQSPSNKVTEKGKDVELRCDPISGHTALYWYRQSLGQGLEFLIYFQGNSAPDKSGLPSDRFSAERTGGSVSTLTIQRTQQEDSAVYLCASRLGGTGRTGELFFGEGSRLTVL.

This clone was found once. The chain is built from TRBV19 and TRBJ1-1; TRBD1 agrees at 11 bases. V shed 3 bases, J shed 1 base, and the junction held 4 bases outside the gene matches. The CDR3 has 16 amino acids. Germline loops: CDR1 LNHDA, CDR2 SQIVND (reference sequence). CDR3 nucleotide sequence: TGTGCCAGTAGTATTGGACAGGGGGCGAGGAACACTGAAGCTTTCTTT. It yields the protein CASSIGQGARNTEAFF.

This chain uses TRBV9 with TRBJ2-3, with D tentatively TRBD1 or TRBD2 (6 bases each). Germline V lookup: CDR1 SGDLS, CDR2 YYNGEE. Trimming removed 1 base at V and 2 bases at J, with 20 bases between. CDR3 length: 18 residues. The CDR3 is CASSVPREFMGHTDTQYF. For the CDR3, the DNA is TGTGCCAGCAGCGTACCCCGGGAGTTTATGGGACACACAGATACGCAGTATTTT.

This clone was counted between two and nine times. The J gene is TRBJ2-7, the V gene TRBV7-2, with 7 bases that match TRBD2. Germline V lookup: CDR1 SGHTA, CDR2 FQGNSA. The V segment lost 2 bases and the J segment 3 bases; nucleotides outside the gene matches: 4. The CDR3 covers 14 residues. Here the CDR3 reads CASSLQRDSYEQYF. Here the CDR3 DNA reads TGTGCCAGCAGCTTACAGCGGGATAGCTACGAGCAGTACTTC.

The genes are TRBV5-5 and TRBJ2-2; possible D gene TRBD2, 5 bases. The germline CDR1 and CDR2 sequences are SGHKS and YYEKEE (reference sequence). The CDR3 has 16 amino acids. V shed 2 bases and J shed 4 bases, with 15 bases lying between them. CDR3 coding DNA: TGTGCCAGCAGCTTAGACGAGGGAATCGTCACCGGGGAGCTGTTTTTT. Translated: CASSLDEGIVTGELFF. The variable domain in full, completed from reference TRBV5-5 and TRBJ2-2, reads DAGVTQSPTHLIKTRGQQVTLRCSPISGHKSVSWYQQVLGQGPQFIFQYYEKEERGRGNFPDRFSARQFPNYSSELNVNALLLGDSALYLCASSLDEGIVTGELFFGEGSRLTVL.

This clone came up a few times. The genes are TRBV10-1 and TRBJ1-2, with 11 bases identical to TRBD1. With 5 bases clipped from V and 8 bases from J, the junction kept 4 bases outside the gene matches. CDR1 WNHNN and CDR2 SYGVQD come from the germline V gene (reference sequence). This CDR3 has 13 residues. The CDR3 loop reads CASSLDRGQGYTF. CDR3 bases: TGCGCCAGCAGTCTGGACAGGGGGCAGGGCTACACCTTC.

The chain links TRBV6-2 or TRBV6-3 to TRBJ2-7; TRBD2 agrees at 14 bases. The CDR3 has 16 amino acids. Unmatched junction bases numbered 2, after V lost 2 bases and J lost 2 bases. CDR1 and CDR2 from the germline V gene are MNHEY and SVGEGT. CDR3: CASSYGTSGSPYEQYF. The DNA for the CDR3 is TGTGCCAGCAGTTACGGGACTAGCGGGAGTCCCTACGAGCAGTACTTC.

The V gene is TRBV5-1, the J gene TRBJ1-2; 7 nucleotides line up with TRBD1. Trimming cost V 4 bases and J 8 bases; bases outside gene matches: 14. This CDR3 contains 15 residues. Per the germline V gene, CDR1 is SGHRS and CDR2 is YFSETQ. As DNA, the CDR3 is TGCGCCAGCAGCCAGGACAGACAGGGAGTAAGAGGCTACACCTTC. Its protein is CASSQDRQGVRGYTF.

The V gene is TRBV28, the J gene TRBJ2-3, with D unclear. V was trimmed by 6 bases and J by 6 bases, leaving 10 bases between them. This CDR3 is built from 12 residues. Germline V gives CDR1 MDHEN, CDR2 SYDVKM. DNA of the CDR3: TGTGCCAGCAGCCGACCCGCGGATACGCAGTATTTT. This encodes CASSRPADTQYF. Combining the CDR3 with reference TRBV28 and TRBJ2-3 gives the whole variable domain DVKVTQSSRYLVKRTGEKVFLECVQDMDHENMFWYRQDPGLGLRLIYFSYDVKMKEKGDIPEGYSVSREKKERFSLILESASTNQTSMYLCASSRPADTQYFGPGTRLTVL.